This T cell receptor beta chain was sequenced during a study of cytomegalovirus exposure and HLA in healthy donors. Broader study findings: CMV serostatus was the only immune exposure information that was available. It was likely that a cluster of highly shared sequence variants was a sequencing artifact.

Germline CDR1 MNHEY, CDR2 SMNVEV (reference sequence). The CDR3 covers 13 residues. Between the trimmed V and J ends, which lost 8 bases and 7 bases, there was a span of 14 bases. This PCR relied on a set of 60 Vbeta primers and 13 Jbeta primers. How the authors handled the data: Per a later analysis, the number of unique TCR beta chains was around 80 million, of which about 11 million were shared. Assay: immunoSEQ multiplex PCR; the TCRdb copy retains only in-frame clones and omits some. V and J calls and clone size come straight from that table; D and trimming were deduced from the DNA. The data contain around 180,000 clones, 78% of them singletons. This clone occurred a few times. What it binds is not known.

This chain uses TRBV27 with TRBJ1-4; the D gene is possibly TRBD1 (6 bases). This clonotype originated in a woman aged 25-40 years in good health and CMV-seropositive. Sequencing was performed on PBMCs. The CDR3 region has the DNA TGTGCCAGCCGCAACAGGGAGGGTGAAAAACTGTTTTTT. It yields the protein CASRNREGEKLFF.